The source of this T cell receptor beta chain is a study of T cells after yellow fever vaccination. Study-wide findings and caveats: Only a small proportion of the clonotypes turned up in both the CD4 and the CD8 compartments, likely arising from convergent recombination.

A remark on this clonotype: Its antigen is currently unknown.

Per the germline V gene, CDR1 is WSHSY and CDR2 is SAAADI. This CDR3 has 13 amino acids. The V segment lost 7 bases and the J segment 4 bases; nucleotides outside the gene matches: 5. Generation of TCR cDNA used 5'RACE template switching (which added a universal primer site and UMIs). TCRdb ran MiXCR on the 5' RACE reads and lists one entry per CDR3 protein. Here the sample spans around 320,000 distinct CDR3 sequences, around 4.3% being singletons. The receptor was isolated from a man aged 18 to 29 who received the YFV17D yellow fever vaccine. This specimen consisted of PBMCs, obtained 15 days after the yellow fever booster vaccination. V gene TRBV10-2 combines with J gene TRBJ2-5; TRBD2 aligns across 8 bases. The CDR3 region is CASMRGAGETQYF. The CDR3 nucleotides are TGCGCCAGCATGCGGGGGGCCGGAGAGACCCAGTACTTC.